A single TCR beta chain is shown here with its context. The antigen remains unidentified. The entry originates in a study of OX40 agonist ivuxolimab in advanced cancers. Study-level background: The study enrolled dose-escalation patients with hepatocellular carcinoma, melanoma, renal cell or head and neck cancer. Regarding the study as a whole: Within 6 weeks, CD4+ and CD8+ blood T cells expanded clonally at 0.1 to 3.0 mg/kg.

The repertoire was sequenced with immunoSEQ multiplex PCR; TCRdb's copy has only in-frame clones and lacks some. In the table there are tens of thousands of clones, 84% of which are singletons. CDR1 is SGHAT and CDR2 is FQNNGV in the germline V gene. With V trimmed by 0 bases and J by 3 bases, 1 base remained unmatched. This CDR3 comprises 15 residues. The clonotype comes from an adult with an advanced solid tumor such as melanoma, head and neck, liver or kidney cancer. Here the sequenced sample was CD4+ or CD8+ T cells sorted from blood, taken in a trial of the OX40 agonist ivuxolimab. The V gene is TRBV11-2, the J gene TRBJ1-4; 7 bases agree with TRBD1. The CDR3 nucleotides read TGTGCCAGCAGCTTAGAAGGGACAGCTAATGAAAAACTGTTTTTT. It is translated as CASSLEGTANEKLFF.